There are a few counts of the clone carrying this T cell receptor beta chain. Antigen unknown. These data come from a study of Ad26.COV2.S vaccination and SARS-CoV-2 variants. The CDR3 covers 13 residues. Deletions cut 4 bases from V and 11 bases from J, with 12 bases between. Per the germline V gene, CDR1 is LGHNT and CDR2 is FRNRAP. Treatment: 15 to 20 received Ad26.COV2.S at low or high dose, single or two shots; about 5 received placebo; per-sample allocation not given. It was on day 63 after the first vaccine or placebo injection that samples were taken. Findings and limits, study-wide: Spike-specific responses of CD8+ and CD4+ T cells were reported to display substantial breadth after vaccination. From the TCR breadth and depth analyses, total T cell responses may have been underestimated. Recipients of vaccine and of placebo showed similar breadth of their non-spike TCR repertoires.

TCRdb's copy holds only in-frame clones and misses some; the assay was immunoSEQ multiplex PCR. The data hold 360,000 or so clones, with about nine tenths observed a single time. The sequenced sample was peripheral blood, obtained in a trial of Ad26.COV2.S vaccine versus placebo. This clonotype originated in a person between 18 and 60 years old who received the Ad26.COV2.S COVID-19 vaccine or a placebo. This rearrangement joins TRBV12-5 to TRBJ1-6; no firm D call. The CDR3 bases are TGTGCTAGTGGTTCCCTGGATAGCGCACCCCTCCACTTT. This sequence encodes CASGSLDSAPLHF.